This TCR beta chain was identified during a study of beta chain features in type 1 diabetes. At the level of the study: When patients were set against healthy donors, age, gender and cell yields were similar.

The CDR3 sequence is 14 residues long. Per the germline V gene, CDR1 is ENHRY and CDR2 is SYGVKD. Trimming stripped 4 bases from V and 2 bases from J, with 12 bases between. The investigators reverse transcribed all of the isolated RNA, so they sequenced expressed TCRB transcripts. The repertoire was sequenced with immunoSEQ multiplex PCR; TCRdb's copy has only in-frame clones and lacks some. The sample holds about 130,000 clones, around a tenth seen once. Broader study findings: The naive, central memory and Treg TCRB repertoires showed an apparent similarity that was greater among patients than among healthy donors.

This clone was seen a few times. Its antigen is currently unknown. Heparinised blood was drawn once per donor, averaging approximately 100 mL. Researchers reported sorting CD4+ naive, central memory, regulatory and stem cell-like memory cells via CD45RO/CCR7/CD25/CD127/CD95/CD27. The rearrangement uses TRBV10-3 and TRBJ2-7; D gene uncertain. This clonotype originated in a man between 18 and 35 years old in good health. The sample taken for sequencing was central memory CD4+ T cells from blood. CDR3 DNA sequence: TGTGCCATCAGTGTTGGCGGAGCTACCTACGAGCAGTACTTC. Translating it yields CAISVGGATYEQYF.